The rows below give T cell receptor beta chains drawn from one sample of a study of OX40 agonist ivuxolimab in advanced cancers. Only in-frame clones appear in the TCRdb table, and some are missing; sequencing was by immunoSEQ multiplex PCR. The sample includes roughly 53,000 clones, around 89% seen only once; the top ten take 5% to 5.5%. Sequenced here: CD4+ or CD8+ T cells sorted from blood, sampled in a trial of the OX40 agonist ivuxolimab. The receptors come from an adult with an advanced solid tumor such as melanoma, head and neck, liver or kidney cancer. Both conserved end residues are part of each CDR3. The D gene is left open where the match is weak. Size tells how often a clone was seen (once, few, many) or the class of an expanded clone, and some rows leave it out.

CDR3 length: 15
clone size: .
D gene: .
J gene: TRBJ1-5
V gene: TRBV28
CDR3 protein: CASSLLQGSNQPQHF
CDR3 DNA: TGTGCCAGCAGTTTACTCCAGGGTAGCAATCAGCCCCAGCATTTT

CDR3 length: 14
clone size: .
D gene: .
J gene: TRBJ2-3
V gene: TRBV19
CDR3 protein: CASSFKRPWDTQYF
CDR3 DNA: TGTGCCAGTAGTTTCAAGCGGCCTTGGGATACGCAGTATTTT

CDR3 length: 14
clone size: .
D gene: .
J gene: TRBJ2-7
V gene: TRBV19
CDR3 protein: CASSSSPSSYGQYF
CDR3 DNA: TGTGCCAGTAGTTCTAGCCCAAGCTCCTACGGGCAGTACTTC

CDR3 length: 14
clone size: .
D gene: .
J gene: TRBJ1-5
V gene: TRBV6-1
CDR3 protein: CASSGGRSNQPQHF
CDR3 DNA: TGTGCCAGCAGTGGGGGACGGAGCAATCAGCCCCAGCATTTT

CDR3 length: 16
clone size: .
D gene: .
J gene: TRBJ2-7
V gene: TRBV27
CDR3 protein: CASSYVGLKFPYEQYF
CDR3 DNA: TGTGCCAGCAGTTACGTGGGCCTCAAGTTCCCCTACGAGCAGTACTTC

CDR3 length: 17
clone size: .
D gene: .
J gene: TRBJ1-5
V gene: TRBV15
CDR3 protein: CATSRSLGTASNQPQHF
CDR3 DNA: TGTGCCACCAGCAGGTCCCTGGGGACGGCGAGCAATCAGCCCCAGCATTTT

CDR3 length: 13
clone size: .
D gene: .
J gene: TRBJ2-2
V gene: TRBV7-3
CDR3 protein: CASSFRNTGELFF
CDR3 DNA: TGTGCCAGCAGCTTCCGGAACACCGGGGAGCTGTTTTTT

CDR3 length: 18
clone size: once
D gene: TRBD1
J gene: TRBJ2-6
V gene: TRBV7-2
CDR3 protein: CASSLTGQGLPGANVLTF
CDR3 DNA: TGTGCCAGCAGCTTAACTGGACAGGGTCTACCTGGGGCCAACGTCCTGACTTTC

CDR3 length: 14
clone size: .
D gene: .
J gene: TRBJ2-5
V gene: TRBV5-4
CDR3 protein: CASSWTGRKETQYF
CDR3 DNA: TGTGCCAGCAGCTGGACCGGGAGAAAAGAGACCCAGTACTTC

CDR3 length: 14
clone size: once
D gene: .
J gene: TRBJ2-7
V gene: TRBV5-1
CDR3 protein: CASSLGSYEDEQYF
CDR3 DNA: TGCGCCAGCAGCTTGGGCTCCTATGAGGACGAGCAGTACTTC

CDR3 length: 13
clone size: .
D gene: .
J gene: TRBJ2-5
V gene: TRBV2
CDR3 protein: CASSLQGGETQYF
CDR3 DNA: TGTGCCAGCAGTCTTCAGGGGGGGGAGACCCAGTACTTC

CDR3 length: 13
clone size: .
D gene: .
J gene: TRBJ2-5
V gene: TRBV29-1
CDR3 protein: CSVEHPEVETQYF
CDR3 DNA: TGCAGCGTTGAGCACCCCGAGGTCGAGACCCAGTACTTC

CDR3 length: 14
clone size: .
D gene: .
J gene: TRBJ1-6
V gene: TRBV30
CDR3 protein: CAWSVKLFDSPLHF
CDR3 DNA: TGTGCCTGGAGTGTTAAACTTTTCGATTCACCCCTCCACTTT

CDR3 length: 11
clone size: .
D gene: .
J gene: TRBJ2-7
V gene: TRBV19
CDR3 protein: CASSSGYEQYF
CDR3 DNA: TGTGCCAGTAGTTCGGGCTACGAGCAGTACTTC

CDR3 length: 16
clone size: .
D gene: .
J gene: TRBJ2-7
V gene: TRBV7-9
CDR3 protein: CASSFFRPGQSYEQYF
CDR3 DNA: TGTGCCAGCAGCTTCTTTAGGCCAGGGCAATCTTACGAGCAGTACTTC

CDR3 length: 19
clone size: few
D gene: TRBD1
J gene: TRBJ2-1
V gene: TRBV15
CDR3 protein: CATSPGGSVSGFSYNEQFF
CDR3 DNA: TGTGCCACCAGCCCAGGGGGAAGTGTCTCCGGGTTCTCCTACAATGAGCAGTTCTTC

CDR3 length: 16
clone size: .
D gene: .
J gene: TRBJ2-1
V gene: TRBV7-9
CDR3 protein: CASSFRPSWTYNEQFF
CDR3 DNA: TGTGCCAGCAGCTTCCGTCCTAGCTGGACCTACAATGAGCAGTTCTTC

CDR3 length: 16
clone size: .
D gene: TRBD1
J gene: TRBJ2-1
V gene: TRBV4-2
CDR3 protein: CASSRTGATPYNEQFF
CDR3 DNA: TGTGCCAGCAGCCGGACAGGGGCAACGCCCTACAATGAGCAGTTCTTC

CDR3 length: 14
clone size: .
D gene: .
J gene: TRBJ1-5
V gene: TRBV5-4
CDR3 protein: CASSFKGVFQPQHF
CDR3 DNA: TGTGCCAGCAGCTTTAAAGGGGTATTTCAGCCCCAGCATTTT

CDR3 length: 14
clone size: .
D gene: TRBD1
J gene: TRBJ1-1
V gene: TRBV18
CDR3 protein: CASSRQGMNTEAFF
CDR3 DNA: TGTGCCAGCTCACGACAGGGGATGAACACTGAAGCTTTCTTT

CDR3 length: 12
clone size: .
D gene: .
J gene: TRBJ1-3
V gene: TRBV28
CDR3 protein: CASSLSRNTIYF
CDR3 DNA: TGTGCCAGCAGTTTAAGTAGGAACACCATATATTTT

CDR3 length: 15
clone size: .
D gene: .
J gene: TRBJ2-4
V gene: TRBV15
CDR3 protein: CATSRDGIAKNIQYF
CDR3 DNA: TGTGCCACCAGCAGGGACGGTATAGCCAAAAACATTCAGTACTTC

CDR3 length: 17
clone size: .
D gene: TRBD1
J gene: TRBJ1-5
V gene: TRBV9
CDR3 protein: CASSVRTGGVDNQPQHF
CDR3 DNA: TGTGCCAGCAGCGTTCGGACAGGGGGAGTCGACAATCAGCCCCAGCATTTT

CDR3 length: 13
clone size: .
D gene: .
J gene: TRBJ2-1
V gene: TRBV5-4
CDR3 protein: CASSLGSTNEQFF
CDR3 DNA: TGTGCCAGCAGCTTGGGTAGTACGAATGAGCAGTTCTTC

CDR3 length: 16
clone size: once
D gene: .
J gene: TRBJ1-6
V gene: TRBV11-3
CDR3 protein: CASSLDRAGDNSPLHF
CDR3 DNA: TGTGCCAGCAGCTTAGATCGGGCAGGGGATAATTCACCCCTCCACTTT

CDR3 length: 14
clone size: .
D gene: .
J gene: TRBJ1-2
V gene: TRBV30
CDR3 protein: CAWWAAGAIYGYTF
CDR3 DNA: TGTGCCTGGTGGGCGGCAGGGGCGATCTATGGCTACACCTTC

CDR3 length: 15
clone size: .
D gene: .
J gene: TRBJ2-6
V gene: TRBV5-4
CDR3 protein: CASTKGGSGANVLTF
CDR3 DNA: TGTGCCAGCACCAAAGGGGGCTCTGGGGCCAACGTCCTGACTTTC

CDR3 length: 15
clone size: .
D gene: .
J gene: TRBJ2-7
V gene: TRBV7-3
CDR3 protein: CASSPRAGTAYEQYF
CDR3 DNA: TGTGCCAGCAGCCCCCGTGCGGGAACAGCCTACGAGCAGTACTTC

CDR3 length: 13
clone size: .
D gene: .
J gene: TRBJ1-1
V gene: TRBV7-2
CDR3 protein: CASSLSGNTEAFF
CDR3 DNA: TGTGCCAGCAGCCTCTCAGGAAACACTGAAGCTTTCTTT

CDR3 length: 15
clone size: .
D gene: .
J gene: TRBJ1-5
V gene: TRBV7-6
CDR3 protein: CASSLNTGPNQPQHF
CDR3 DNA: TGTGCCAGCAGCTTAAATACAGGTCCCAATCAGCCCCAGCATTTT

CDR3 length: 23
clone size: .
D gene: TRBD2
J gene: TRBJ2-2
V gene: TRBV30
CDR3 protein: CAWTPGYFSEPLRLAANTGELFF
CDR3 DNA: TGTGCCTGGACCCCCGGTTATTTTTCCGAACCCCTGCGACTAGCGGCAAACACCGGGGAGCTGTTTTTT

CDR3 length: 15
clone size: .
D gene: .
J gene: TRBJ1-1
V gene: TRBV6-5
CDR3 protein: CASSYSEGMNTEAFF
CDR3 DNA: TGTGCCAGCAGTTACTCAGAAGGCATGAACACTGAAGCTTTCTTT

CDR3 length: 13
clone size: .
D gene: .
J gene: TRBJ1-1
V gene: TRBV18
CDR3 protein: CASSSGANTEAFF
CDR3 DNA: TGTGCCAGCTCCTCGGGGGCGAACACTGAAGCTTTCTTT

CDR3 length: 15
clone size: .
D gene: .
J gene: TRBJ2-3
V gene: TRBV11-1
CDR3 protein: CASSLNSGGTDTQYF
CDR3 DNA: TGTGCCAGCAGCTTAAATAGCGGAGGCACAGATACGCAGTATTTT

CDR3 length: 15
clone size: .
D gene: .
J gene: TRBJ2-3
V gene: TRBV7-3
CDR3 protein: CASSLSPQPDGTQYF
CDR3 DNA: TGTGCCAGCAGCTTATCTCCACAGCCCGACGGGACGCAGTATTTT

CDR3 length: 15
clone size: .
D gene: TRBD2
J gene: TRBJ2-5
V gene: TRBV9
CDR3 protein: CASSVVAGGRETQYF
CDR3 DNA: TGTGCCAGCAGCGTAGTGGCGGGAGGTAGGGAGACCCAGTACTTC

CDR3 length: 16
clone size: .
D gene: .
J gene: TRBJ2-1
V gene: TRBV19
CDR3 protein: CASSFPSGRSYNEQFF
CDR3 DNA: TGTGCCAGTAGTTTCCCAAGCGGGCGGTCCTACAATGAGCAGTTCTTC

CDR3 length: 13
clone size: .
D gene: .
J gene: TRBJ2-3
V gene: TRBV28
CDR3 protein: CASSLTETDTQYF
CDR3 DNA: TGTGCCAGCAGCCTTACAGAGACAGATACGCAGTATTTT

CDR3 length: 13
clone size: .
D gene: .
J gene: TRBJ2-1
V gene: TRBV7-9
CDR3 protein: CASLKPGSNEQFF
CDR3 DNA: TGTGCCAGCCTTAAACCGGGGTCCAATGAGCAGTTCTTC

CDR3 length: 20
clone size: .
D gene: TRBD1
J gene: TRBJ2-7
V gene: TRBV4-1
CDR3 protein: CASRQFPGQGRFSPAYEQYF
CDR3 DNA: TGCGCCAGCAGACAATTTCCGGGACAGGGTCGTTTCTCCCCGGCCTACGAGCAGTACTTC

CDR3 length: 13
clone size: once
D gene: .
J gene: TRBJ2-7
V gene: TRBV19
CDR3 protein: CASSSQGSYEQYF
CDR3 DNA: TGTGCCAGTAGTAGTCAGGGCTCCTACGAGCAGTACTTC

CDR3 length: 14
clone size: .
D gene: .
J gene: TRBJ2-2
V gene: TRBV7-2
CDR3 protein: CASSLAPLTGELFF
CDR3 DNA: TGTGCCAGCAGCTTAGCGCCCCTCACCGGGGAGCTGTTTTTT

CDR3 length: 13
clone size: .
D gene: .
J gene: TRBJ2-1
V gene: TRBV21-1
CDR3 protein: CASIKAGACEQFF
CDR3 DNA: TGTGCCAGCATAAAAGCGGGAGCCTGTGAGCAGTTCTTC

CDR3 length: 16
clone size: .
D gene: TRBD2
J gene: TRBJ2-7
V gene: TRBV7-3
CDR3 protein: CASSPLAGGPIHEQYF
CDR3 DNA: TGTGCCAGCAGCCCTCTGGCGGGAGGGCCCATCCACGAGCAGTACTTC

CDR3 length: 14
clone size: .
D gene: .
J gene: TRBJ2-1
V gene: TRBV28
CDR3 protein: CAIHGRRSYNEQFF
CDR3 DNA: TGTGCCATCCACGGGAGAAGGTCCTACAATGAGCAGTTCTTC

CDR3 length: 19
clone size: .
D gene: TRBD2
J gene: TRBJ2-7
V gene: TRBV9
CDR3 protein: CASSPQGAGGHSGSYEQYF
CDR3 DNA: TGTGCCAGCAGCCCTCAGGGAGCGGGAGGCCACAGCGGTTCCTACGAGCAGTACTTC

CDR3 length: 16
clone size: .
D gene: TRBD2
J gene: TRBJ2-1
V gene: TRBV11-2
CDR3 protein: CASSSISGRGYNEQFF
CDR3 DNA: TGTGCCAGCAGCTCTATTAGCGGGAGGGGCTACAATGAGCAGTTCTTC

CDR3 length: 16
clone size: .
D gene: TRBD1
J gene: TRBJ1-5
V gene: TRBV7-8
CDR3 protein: CASSLVSGRGHQPQHF
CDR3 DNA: TGTGCCAGCAGCTTAGTTTCAGGAAGGGGGCATCAGCCCCAGCATTTT

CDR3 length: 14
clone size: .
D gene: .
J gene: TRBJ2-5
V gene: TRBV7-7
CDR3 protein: CASSLSGSGETQYF
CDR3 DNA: TGTGCCAGCAGCCTCAGCGGAAGCGGGGAGACCCAGTACTTC

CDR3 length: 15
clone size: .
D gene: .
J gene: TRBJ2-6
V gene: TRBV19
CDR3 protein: CASSIAGSGANVLTF
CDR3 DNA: TGTGCCAGTAGTATAGCAGGGTCTGGGGCCAACGTCCTGACTTTC

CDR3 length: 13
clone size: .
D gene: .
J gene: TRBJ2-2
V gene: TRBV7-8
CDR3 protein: CASSLYRAGELFF
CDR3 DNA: TGTGCCAGCAGCTTATATAGAGCCGGGGAGCTGTTTTTT

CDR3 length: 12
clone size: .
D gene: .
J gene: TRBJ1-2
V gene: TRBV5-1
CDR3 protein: CASALSGYGYTF
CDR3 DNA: TGCGCCAGCGCTCTCAGCGGGTATGGCTACACCTTC

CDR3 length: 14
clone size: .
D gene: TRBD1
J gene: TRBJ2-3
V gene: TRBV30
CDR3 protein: CAWNRGWSTDTQYF
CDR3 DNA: TGTGCCTGGAACAGGGGGTGGAGCACAGATACGCAGTATTTT